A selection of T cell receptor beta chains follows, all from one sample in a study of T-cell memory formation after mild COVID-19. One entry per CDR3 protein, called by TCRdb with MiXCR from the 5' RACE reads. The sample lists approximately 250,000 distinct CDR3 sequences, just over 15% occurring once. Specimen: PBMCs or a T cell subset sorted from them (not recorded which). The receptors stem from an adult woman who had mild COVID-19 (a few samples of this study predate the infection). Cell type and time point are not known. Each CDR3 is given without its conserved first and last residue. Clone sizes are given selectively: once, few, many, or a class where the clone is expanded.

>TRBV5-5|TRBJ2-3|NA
ASSEQGPDTQY
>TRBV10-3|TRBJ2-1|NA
ATQPGTGGVNEQF
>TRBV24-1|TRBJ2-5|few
ATSDLGPRGRETQY
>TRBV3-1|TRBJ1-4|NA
ASSLLSGEREKLF
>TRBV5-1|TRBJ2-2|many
ASSLGQGANTGELF
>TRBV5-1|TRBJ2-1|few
ASSLGQNYNEQF
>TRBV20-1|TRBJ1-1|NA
SAHLLGTPEAF
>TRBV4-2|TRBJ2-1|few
ASSLDRTSGYNEQF
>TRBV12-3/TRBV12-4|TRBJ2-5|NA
ASSFRKGVRGGQY
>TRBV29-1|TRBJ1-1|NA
SVTRGDWGEAF
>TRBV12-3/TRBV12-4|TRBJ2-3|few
ASSLGLAGPGVDTQY
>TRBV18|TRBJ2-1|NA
ASSPRGYEQF
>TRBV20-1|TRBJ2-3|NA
SAVPDGYTDTQY
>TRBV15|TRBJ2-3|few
ATSRVDRSTDTQY
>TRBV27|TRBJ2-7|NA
ASSLFGGQPYEQY
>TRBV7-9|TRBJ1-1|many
ASSPPGPGAEAF
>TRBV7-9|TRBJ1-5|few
ASSPGQGPGGYSNQPQH
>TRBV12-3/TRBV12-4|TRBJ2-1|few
ASSLTSGYYNEQF
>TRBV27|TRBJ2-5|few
ASSKREGKTQY
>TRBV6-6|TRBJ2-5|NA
ASSSQGAGETQY
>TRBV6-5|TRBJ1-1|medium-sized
ASRYQGGTEAF
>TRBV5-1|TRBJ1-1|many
ASSFQGALLNTEAF
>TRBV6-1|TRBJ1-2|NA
ATTPDGGPYGYT
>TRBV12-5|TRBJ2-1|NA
ASGLVRGSSYNEQF
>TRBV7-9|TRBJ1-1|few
ASSRGGPVEAF
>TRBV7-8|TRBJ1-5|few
ASKPTGNSNQPQH